The rows below give T cell receptor beta chains drawn from one sample of a study of T cell responses to AZD1222 COVID-19 vaccine. Profiled with immunoSEQ multiplex PCR; TCRdb holds only in-frame clones, not every one. The sample consists of roughly 150,000 clones, about 92% of them appearing once. This specimen was peripheral blood, taken 28 days after the second AZD1222 dose. The receptors come from an adult who received the AZD1222 COVID-19 vaccine. Each CDR3 is given with its conserved first and last residue. A D gene is named only where the DNA matches it firmly. Size is stated for part of the rows, as once, few or many counts, or as a class when the clone is expanded.

D gene,V gene,clone size,J gene,CDR3 protein,CDR3 DNA
.,TRBV19,.,TRBJ1-5,CASSNALGQPQHF,TGTGCCAGTAGTAACGCGCTGGGTCAGCCCCAGCATTTT
.,TRBV3-1/TRBV3-2,.,TRBJ2-5,CASSQAKRNTQETQYF,TGTGCCAGCAGCCAAGCCAAAAGAAACACACAAGAGACCCAGTACTTC
.,TRBV4-1,.,TRBJ1-1,CASSQDPPGALLSEAFF,TGCGCCAGCAGCCAAGACCCGCCAGGAGCCCTCCTTTCTGAAGCTTTCTTT
.,TRBV6-5,.,TRBJ2-7,CASSFLTVSYEQYF,TGTGCCAGCAGTTTCCTAACTGTATCCTACGAGCAGTACTTC
.,TRBV18,few,TRBJ2-5,CASSPTSPGGQETQYF,TGTGCCAGCTCACCAACTTCCCCTGGGGGCCAAGAGACCCAGTACTTC
.,TRBV7-9,.,TRBJ1-2,CASSLTSYGYTF,TGTGCCAGCAGCTTGACTAGCTATGGCTACACCTTC
.,TRBV21-1,.,TRBJ2-7,CASSKLGIKGTSYEQYF,TGTGCCAGCAGCAAACTAGGGATTAAGGGGACCTCCTACGAGCAGTACTTC
.,TRBV5-1,.,TRBJ1-5,CASSPGVTGNQPQHF,TGCGCCAGCAGTCCCGGGGTGACGGGCAATCAGCCCCAGCATTTT
.,TRBV12-3/TRBV12-4,.,TRBJ2-7,CASTKSGSQYF,TGTGCCAGCACAAAATCGGGGTCTCAGTACTTC
.,TRBV7-2,.,TRBJ2-5,CASSRDGTQETQYF,TGTGCCAGCAGCAGAGACGGCACCCAAGAGACCCAGTACTTC
TRBD1,TRBV6-5,once,TRBJ1-2,CASRQGAPYGYTF,TGTGCCAGCCGGCAGGGGGCACCCTATGGCTACACCTTC
TRBD2,TRBV5-1,.,TRBJ2-3,CASRGSSGEGDTQYF,TGCGCCAGCAGGGGGTCTAGCGGGGAGGGAGATACGCAGTATTTT
TRBD1,TRBV4-1,.,TRBJ2-7,CASSQGQGVAYEQYF,TGCGCCAGCAGCCAAGGACAGGGGGTAGCCTACGAGCAGTACTTC
TRBD1,TRBV18,.,TRBJ1-2,CASSRTGSQVLNYGYTF,TGTGCCAGCTCACGGACAGGGTCTCAGGTCCTTAACTATGGCTACACCTTC
.,TRBV4-1,once,TRBJ1-5,CASSQEVGRGNQPQHF,TGCGCCAGCAGCCAAGAAGTGGGTAGAGGCAATCAGCCCCAGCATTTT
.,TRBV25-1,.,TRBJ1-2,CASSASEIYGYTF,TGTGCCAGCAGCGCCTCCGAGATATATGGCTACACCTTC
.,TRBV11-2,.,TRBJ2-5,CASSAGRGQYF,TGTGCCAGCAGCGCCGGTCGGGGCCAGTACTTC
TRBD1,TRBV27,.,TRBJ1-2,CASSSSFARQGEYTF,TGTGCCAGCAGTTCCTCTTTCGCCAGACAGGGGGAGTACACCTTC
TRBD2,TRBV24-1,once,TRBJ2-1,CATETSGDGNEQFF,TGTGCCACCGAAACTAGCGGGGACGGGAATGAGCAGTTCTTC
.,TRBV6-5,.,TRBJ1-4,CASSRDWTDDEKLFF,TGTGCCAGCAGTAGGGATTGGACGGACGATGAAAAACTGTTTTTT
.,TRBV3-1/TRBV3-2,.,TRBJ1-1,CASSQEGSTGSTEAFF,TGTGCCAGCAGCCAAGAGGGATCCACAGGGAGCACTGAAGCTTTCTTT
.,TRBV7-2,once,TRBJ1-2,CASSSSPGGYGYTF,TGTGCCAGCAGCTCTTCCCCCGGCGGCTATGGCTACACCTTC
.,TRBV5-1,.,TRBJ2-1,CASSLYINEQFF,TGCGCCAGCAGCTTGTATATCAATGAGCAGTTCTTC
.,TRBV6-5,.,TRBJ1-2,CASRTPYGYTF,TGTGCCAGCAGGACCCCCTATGGCTACACCTTC